This T cell receptor (beta chain) came from a study of blood T cell repertoires in COVID-19. Across the study: The cDNA or gDNA used as material had been derived from T cells, B-cell-depleted T cells, or PBMCs.

The assay was immunoSEQ multiplex PCR, and TCRdb's table has in-frame clones only and misses some. Seen here are 250,000 or so clones, roughly 80% observed once, and the top ten hold over 7.5%. V shed 3 bases and J shed 0 bases, with 12 bases lying between them. Germline CDR1 SNHLY, CDR2 FYNNEI. This CDR3 is built from 16 residues. The gene calls are TRBV2 and TRBJ1-3; possibly TRBD1 for D (6 bases). The receptor's source is a man at least 80 years old with acute or convalescent COVID-19. Source material: peripheral blood. For the CDR3, the DNA is TGTGCCAGCAGTGACAGGGGCTCCGTCTCTGGAAACACCATATATTTT. Its protein product is CASSDRGSVSGNTIYF.